This T cell receptor beta chain comes out of a study of blood T cells in healthy people across ages. The CDR3 runs to 15 residues. Trimming pared 4 bases from V and 3 bases from J, leaving 14 bases between. A sample-barcoded 5' primer and a J-beta primer mix were used in a second PCR of roughly 6 to 11 cycles. One entry per CDR3 protein results from TCRdb running MiXCR on the 5' RACE reads. The sample records about 720,000 distinct CDR3 sequences, 20% to 30% being singletons. General study results and limits: Greater diversity and more naive CD4+ cells were seen in long-lived donors than in aged donors.

Remarks on this clonotype: What it binds is not known.

A further study also used this sample, focusing on T cells of mothers and their children.

The chain is built from TRBV12-3 or TRBV12-4 and TRBJ2-3; unclear D gene. The receptor was derived from a boy aged 5-17 years in good health. Sequencing input: blood. The CDR3 loop is CASSSRKSATDTQYF. CDR3 nucleotides: TGTGCCAGCAGTTCCAGGAAGTCCGCGACAGATACGCAGTATTTT.